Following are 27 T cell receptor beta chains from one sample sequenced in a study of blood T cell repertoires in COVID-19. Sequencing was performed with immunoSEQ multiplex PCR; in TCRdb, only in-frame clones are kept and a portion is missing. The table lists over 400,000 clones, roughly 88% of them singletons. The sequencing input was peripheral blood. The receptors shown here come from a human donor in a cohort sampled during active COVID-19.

Here the CDR3 reads CASSFQGVATISSYEQYF. CDR3 nucleotides: TGTGCCAGCAGCTTCCAGGGGGTTGCCACTATCAGCTCCTACGAGCAGTACTTC. J is TRBJ2-7 and V is TRBV7-2, with 7 nucleotides matching TRBD1. Trimming cost V 3 bases and J 0 bases; bases outside gene matches: 14. Germline V CDR1 and CDR2: SGHTA, FQGNSA. This CDR3 spans 18 amino acids.

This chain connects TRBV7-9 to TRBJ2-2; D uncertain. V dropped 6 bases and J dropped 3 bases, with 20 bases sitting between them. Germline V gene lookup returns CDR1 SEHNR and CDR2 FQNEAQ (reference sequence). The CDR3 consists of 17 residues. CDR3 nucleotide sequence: TGTGCCAGCAGGCAGATTAGTGCGGTGAGGTACACCGGGGAGCTGTTTTTT. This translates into CASRQISAVRYTGELFF.

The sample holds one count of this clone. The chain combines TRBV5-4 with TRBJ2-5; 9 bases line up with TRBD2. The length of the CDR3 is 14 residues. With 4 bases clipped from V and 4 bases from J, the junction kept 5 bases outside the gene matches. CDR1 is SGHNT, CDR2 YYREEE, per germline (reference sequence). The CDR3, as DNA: TGTGCCAGCAGCGCCGGGACTAGCACAGAGACCCAGTACTTC. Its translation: CASSAGTSTETQYF.

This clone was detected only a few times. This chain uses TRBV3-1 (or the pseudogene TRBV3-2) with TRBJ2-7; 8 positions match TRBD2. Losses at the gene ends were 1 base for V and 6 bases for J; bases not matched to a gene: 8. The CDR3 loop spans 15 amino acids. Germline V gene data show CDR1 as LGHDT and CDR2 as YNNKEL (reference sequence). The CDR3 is CASSQVRREVGEQYF. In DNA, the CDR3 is TGTGCCAGCAGCCAAGTCAGGCGGGAGGTCGGCGAGCAGTACTTC.

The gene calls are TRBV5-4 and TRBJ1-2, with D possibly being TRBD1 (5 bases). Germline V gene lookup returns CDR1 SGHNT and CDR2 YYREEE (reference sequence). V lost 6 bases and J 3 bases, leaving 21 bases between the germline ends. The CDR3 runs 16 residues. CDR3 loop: CASTLRAGVSDYGYTF. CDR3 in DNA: TGTGCCAGCACCCTGCGAGCGGGGGTTTCTGACTATGGCTACACCTTC. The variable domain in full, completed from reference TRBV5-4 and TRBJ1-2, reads ETGVTQSPTHLIKTRGQQVTLRCSSQSGHNTVSWYQQALGQGPQFIFQYYREEENGRGNFPPRFSGLQFPNYSSELNVNALELDDSALYLCASTLRAGVSDYGYTFGSGTRLTVV.

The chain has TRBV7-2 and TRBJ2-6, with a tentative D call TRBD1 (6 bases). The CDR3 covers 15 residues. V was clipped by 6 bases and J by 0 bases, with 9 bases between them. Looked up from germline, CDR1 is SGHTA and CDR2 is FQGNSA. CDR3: CASSQGPSGANVLTF. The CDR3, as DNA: TGTGCCAGCAGTCAGGGGCCCTCTGGGGCCAACGTCCTGACTTTC.

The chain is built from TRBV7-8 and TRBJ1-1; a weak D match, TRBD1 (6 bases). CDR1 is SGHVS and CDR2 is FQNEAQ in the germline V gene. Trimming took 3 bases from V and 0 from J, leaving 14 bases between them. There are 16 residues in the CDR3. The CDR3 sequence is CASSLTDSRMNTEAFF. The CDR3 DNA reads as TGTGCCAGCAGCTTGACGGACAGTCGCATGAACACTGAAGCTTTCTTT.

The CDR3 loop is CASSTPSGKGTGELFF. The CDR3 DNA follows: TGTGCCAGCAGCACCCCTAGCGGGAAGGGAACCGGGGAGCTGTTTTTT. V usage is TRBV5-4 and J usage is TRBJ2-2; 9 nucleotides match TRBD2. This CDR3 contains 16 residues. V gave up 4 bases and J gave up 5 bases; unmatched junction bases: 9. Per the germline V gene, CDR1 is SGHNT and CDR2 is YYREEE (reference sequence).

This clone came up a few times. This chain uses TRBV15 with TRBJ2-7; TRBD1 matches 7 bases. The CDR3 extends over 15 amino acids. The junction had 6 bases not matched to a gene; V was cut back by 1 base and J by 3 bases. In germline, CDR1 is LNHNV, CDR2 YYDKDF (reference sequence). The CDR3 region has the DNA TGTGCCACCAGCAGAGGGACAGGCGTCGGCTACGAGCAGTACTTC. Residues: CATSRGTGVGYEQYF.

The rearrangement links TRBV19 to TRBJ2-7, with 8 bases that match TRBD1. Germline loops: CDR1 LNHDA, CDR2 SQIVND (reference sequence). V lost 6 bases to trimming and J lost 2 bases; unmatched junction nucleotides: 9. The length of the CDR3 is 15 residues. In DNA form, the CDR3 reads TGTGCCAGTAGCAGGGGACAGGCCTCTACCTACGAGCAGTACTTC. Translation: CASSRGQASTYEQYF.

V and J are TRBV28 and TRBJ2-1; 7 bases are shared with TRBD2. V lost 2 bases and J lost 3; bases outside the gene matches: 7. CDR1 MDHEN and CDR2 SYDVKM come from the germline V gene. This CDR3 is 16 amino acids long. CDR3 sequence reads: CASSLIPGLYYNEQFF. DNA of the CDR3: TGTGCCAGCAGTTTAATACCGGGACTATACTACAATGAGCAGTTCTTC.

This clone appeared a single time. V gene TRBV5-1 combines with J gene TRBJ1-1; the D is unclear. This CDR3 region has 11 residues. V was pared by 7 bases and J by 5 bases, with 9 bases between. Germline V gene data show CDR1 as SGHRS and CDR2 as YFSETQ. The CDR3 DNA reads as TGCGCCAGCCTGGTCGGGACTGAAGCTTTCTTT. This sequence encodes CASLVGTEAFF.

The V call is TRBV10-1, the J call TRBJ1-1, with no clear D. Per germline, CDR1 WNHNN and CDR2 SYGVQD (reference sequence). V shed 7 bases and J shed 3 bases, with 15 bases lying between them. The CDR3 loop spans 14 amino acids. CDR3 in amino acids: CASKHGIQDTEAFF. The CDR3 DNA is TGCGCCAGCAAACACGGGATCCAGGACACTGAAGCTTTCTTT.

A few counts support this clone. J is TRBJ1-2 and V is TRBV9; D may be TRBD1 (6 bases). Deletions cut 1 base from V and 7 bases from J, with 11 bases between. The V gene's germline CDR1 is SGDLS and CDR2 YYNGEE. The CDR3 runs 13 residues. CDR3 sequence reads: CASSVQGLGGYTF. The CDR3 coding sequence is TGTGCCAGCAGCGTACAGGGGTTGGGTGGCTACACCTTC.

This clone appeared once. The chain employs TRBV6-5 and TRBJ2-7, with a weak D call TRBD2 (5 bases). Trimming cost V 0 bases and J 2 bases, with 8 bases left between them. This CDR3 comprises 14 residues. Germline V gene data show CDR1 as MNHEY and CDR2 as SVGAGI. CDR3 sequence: CASSYSPGTYEQYF. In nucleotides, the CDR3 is TGTGCCAGCAGTTACTCACCGGGAACCTACGAGCAGTACTTC.

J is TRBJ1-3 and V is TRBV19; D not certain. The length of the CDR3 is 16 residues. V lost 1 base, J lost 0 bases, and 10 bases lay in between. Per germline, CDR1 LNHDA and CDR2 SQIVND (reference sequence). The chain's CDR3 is CASSIGMRASGNTIYF. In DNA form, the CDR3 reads TGTGCCAGTAGTATAGGTATGAGAGCCTCTGGAAACACCATATATTTT.

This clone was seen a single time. CDR3 residues: CASSSYSTDTQYF. For the CDR3, the DNA is TGTGCCAGCAGCTCCTACAGCACAGATACGCAGTATTTT. The rearrangement uses TRBV9 and TRBJ2-3; D is unresolved. The V end lost 4 bases, the J end lost 0 bases, and 6 bases lay between the germline ends. The CDR3 length is 13 residues. Germline V lookup: CDR1 SGDLS, CDR2 YYNGEE. Looking up the rest from reference TRBV9 and TRBJ2-3 gives the full variable domain: DSGVTQTPKHLITATGQRVTLRCSPRSGDLSVYWYQQSLDQGLQFLIQYYNGEERAKGNILERFSAQQFPDLHSELNLSSLELGDSALYFCASSSYSTDTQYFGPGTRLTVL.

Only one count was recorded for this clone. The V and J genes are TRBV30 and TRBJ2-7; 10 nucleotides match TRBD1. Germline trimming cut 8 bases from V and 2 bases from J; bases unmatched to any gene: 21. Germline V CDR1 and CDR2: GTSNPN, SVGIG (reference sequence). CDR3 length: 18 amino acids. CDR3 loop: CAAKHRDRGVRETYEQYF. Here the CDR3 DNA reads TGTGCCGCAAAACACCGGGACAGGGGAGTGCGGGAGACCTACGAGCAGTACTTC.

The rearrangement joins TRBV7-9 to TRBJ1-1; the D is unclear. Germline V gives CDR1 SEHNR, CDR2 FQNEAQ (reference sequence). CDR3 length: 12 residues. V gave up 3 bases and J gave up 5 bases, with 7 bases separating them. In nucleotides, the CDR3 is TGTGCCAGCAGCTTGGAGAAAACTGAAGCTTTCTTT. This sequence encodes CASSLEKTEAFF.

The CDR3 DNA reads as TGCAGTGCTGGTGACGAAAACATTCAGTACTTC. Protein: CSAGDENIQYF. The V call is TRBV20-1, the J call TRBJ2-4; D remains ambiguous. CDR1 and CDR2 from the germline V gene are DFQATT and SNEGSKA (reference sequence). The V end was cut by 5 bases, the J end by 5 bases, with 7 bases between. The CDR3 spans 11 residues.

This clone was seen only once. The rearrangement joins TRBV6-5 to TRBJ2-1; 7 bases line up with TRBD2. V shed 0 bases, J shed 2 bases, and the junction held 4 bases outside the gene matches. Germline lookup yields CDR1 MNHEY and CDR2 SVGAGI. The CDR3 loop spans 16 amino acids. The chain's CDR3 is CASSYSRGSPYNEQFF. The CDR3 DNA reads TGTGCCAGCAGTTACTCGCGCGGGAGCCCCTACAATGAGCAGTTCTTC.

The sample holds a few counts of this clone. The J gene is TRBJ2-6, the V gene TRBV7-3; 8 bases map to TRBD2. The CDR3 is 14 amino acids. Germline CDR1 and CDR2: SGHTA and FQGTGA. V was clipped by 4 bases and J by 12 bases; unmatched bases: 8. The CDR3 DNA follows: TGTGCCAGCAGCTACTCGGGAGGGGCCCCCGTCCTGACTTTC. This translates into CASSYSGGAPVLTF. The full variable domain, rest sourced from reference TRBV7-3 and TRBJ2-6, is GAGVSQTPSNKVTEKGKYVELRCDPISGHTALYWYRQSLGQGPEFLIYFQGTGAADDSGLPNDRFFAVRPEGSVSTLKIQRTERGDSAVYLCASSYSGGAPVLTFGAGSRLTVL.

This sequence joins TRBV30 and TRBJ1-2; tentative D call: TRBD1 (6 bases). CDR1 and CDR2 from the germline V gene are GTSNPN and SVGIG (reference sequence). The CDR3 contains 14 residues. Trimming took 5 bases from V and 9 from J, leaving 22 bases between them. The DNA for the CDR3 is TGTGCCTGGTCCCTGCCGGTGGCCCAGGGGAGCTACACCTTC. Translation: CAWSLPVAQGSYTF.

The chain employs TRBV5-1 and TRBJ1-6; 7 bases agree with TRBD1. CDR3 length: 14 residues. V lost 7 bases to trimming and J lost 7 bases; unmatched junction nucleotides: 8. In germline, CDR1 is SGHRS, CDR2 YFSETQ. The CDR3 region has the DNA TGCGCCAGCGGAGAGGACAGGTTGAATTCACCCCTCCACTTT. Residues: CASGEDRLNSPLHF.

The CDR3 region is CACSPESYEQYF. The CDR3 bases are TGTGCCTGTTCTCCGGAGTCCTACGAGCAGTACTTC. The J gene is TRBJ2-7, the V gene TRBV30, with unresolved D. Deletions cut 6 bases from V and 1 base from J, with 10 bases between. CDR1 is GTSNPN and CDR2 is SVGIG in the germline V gene (reference sequence). There are 12 residues in the CDR3.

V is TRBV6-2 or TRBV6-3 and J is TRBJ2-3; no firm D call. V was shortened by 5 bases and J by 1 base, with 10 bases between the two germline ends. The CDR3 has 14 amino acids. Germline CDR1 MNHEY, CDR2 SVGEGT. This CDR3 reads CASSPSRGTDTQYF. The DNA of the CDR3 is TGTGCCAGCAGTCCCTCCCGGGGCACAGATACGCAGTATTTT.

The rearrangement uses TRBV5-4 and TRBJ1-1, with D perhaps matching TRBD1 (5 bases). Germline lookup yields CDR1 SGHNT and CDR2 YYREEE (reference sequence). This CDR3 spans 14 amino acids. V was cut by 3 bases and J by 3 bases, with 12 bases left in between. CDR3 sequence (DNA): TGTGCCAGCAGCTGGCTGGGAGGGGACACTGAAGCTTTCTTT. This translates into CASSWLGGDTEAFF. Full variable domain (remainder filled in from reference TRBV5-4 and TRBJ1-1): ETGVTQSPTHLIKTRGQQVTLRCSSQSGHNTVSWYQQALGQGPQFIFQYYREEENGRGNFPPRFSGLQFPNYSSELNVNALELDDSALYLCASSWLGGDTEAFFGQGTRLTVV.